This paragraph covers one T cell receptor (beta chain) sequence. Its antigen is as yet unknown. The CDR3 length is 15 residues. The ends were cut back, 0 bases at V and 4 bases at J, with 11 bases in the middle. The germline gives CDR1 SGHRS, CDR2 YFSETQ. Together with a sample-barcoded 5' primer, a J-beta primer mix was included in a second PCR lasting 7 to 11 cycles. Each cDNA molecule received a tag from a template-switch adaptor that had 12 random nucleotides. Using its own MiXCR run on the 5' RACE reads, TCRdb lists one record per CDR3 protein. The sample has approximately 810,000 distinct CDR3 sequences, roughly 35% seen once. This sample was included in a study of blood T cells in healthy people across ages. General study points: Older age went with lower TCR beta diversity per million T cells, in a roughly linear way. Diversity was higher, and naive CD4+ cells more numerous, in long-lived donors than in aged donors.

The sample taken for sequencing was blood. The sequence came from a man younger than 35 in good health. The V call is TRBV5-1, the J call TRBJ1-3; D uncertain. As DNA, the CDR3 is TGCGCCAGCAGCTTGGATTCATTTCAGGGAAACACCATATATTTT. Amino acids: CASSLDSFQGNTIYF.